The 21 T cell receptor beta chains below were found in one sample sequenced in a study of CD8 T cells in ankylosing spondylitis. The antigens these receptors bind are not known. TCRdb reprocessed the 5' RACE reads with MiXCR, giving one entry per CDR3 protein. This sample has about 420,000 distinct CDR3 sequences, with 20% to 25% found just once. Study-wide points: Ankylosing spondylitis blood appeared to be characterized by a TCR beta motif of 7 to 9 highly homologous variants.

Sequenced material: blood, either unsorted or a sorted T cell fraction (not recorded which). These receptors came from a male donor with ankylosing spondylitis.

The V gene is TRBV20-1, the J gene TRBJ1-5, with a weak D call TRBD1 (6 bases). Deletions cut 6 bases from V and 7 bases from J, with 16 bases between. Germline assignment: CDR1 DFQATT and CDR2 SNEGSKA (reference sequence). The CDR3 is 13 amino acids. CDR3 region: CSAGGRGGQPQHF. The CDR3 DNA reads TGCAGTGCAGGGGGGAGGGGTGGCCAGCCCCAGCATTTT.

This sequence joins TRBV24-1 and TRBJ1-2; D gene ambiguous. V gave up 3 bases and J gave up 4 bases, with 11 bases separating them. The CDR3 has 14 amino acids. Germline CDR1 and CDR2: KGHDR and SFDVKD. CDR3: CATSDTETAYGYTF. The CDR3 DNA is TGTGCCACCAGTGATACGGAAACCGCCTATGGCTACACCTTC.

The chain couples TRBV4-3 to TRBJ2-7; 7 nucleotides agree with TRBD1. The germline gives CDR1 LGHNA, CDR2 YSLEER. The CDR3 is made up of 15 amino acids. J lost 0 bases, V lost 5 bases, and 7 bases had no gene match. The CDR3 is CASSALRGPSYEQYF. In DNA form, the CDR3 reads TGCGCCAGCAGCGCTTTGAGGGGGCCCTCCTACGAGCAGTACTTC.

This clonotype was seen more than once but under ten times. This rearrangement joins TRBV7-9 to TRBJ2-1, with D perhaps being TRBD1 or TRBD2 (5 bases each). With 3 bases removed from V and 5 bases from J, the gap between germline ends came to 8 bases. The CDR3 runs 13 residues. Germline V lookup: CDR1 SEHNR, CDR2 FQNEAQ (reference sequence). The CDR3 loop is CASSFGDHNEQFF. CDR3 nucleotide sequence: TGTGCCAGCAGCTTCGGGGACCACAATGAGCAGTTCTTC.

The chain has TRBV4-1 and TRBJ2-3; 9 bases are a match to TRBD2. Germline CDR1 and CDR2: MGHRA and YSYEKL. The CDR3 sequence is 19 residues long. With 3 bases clipped from V and 0 bases from J, the junction kept 13 bases outside the gene matches. CDR3 bases: TGCGCCAGCAGCCAGGCGCCGTTTCTAGCGGGGCCTAGCACAGATACGCAGTATTTT. Its protein is CASSQAPFLAGPSTDTQYF.

The CDR3 loop is CASSLNLEQFF. The DNA for the CDR3 is TGTGCCAGCAGCTTAAATCTTGAGCAGTTCTTC. This chain links TRBV7-9 with TRBJ2-1; no clear D. In germline, CDR1 is SEHNR, CDR2 FQNEAQ (reference sequence). The V and J ends lost 2 bases and 9 bases respectively, with 5 bases between them. CDR3 length: 11 amino acids.

The CDR3 DNA reads TGTGCCAGCTCACTTGCAGGGGGCAAAACCTACGAGCAGTACTTC. Translating gives CASSLAGGKTYEQYF. The J gene is TRBJ2-7, the V gene TRBV18; 8 nucleotides line up with TRBD1. Germline CDR1 and CDR2: KGHSH and LQKENI. The CDR3 is 15 amino acids. Unmatched junction bases numbered 7, after V lost 4 bases and J lost 2 bases.

This clonotype has a handful of counts. The chain uses TRBV20-1 and TRBJ2-3, with D uncertain. The germline V gene has CDR1 DFQATT and CDR2 SNEGSKA (reference sequence). Trimming removed 3 bases from V and 5 bases from J, with 6 bases in between. CDR3 length: 11 residues. CDR3 in amino acids: CSARKRDTQYF. The CDR3 region has the DNA TGCAGTGCTAGGAAACGAGATACGCAGTATTTT.

In its sample, this clonotype was seen a few times. The chain couples TRBV19 to TRBJ1-6; D might be TRBD1 (6 bases). This CDR3 spans 14 amino acids. From germline, CDR1 is LNHDA and CDR2 SQIVND (reference sequence). V gave up 2 bases and J gave up 5 bases, with 7 bases separating them. CDR3 protein: CASSIRDNNSPLHF. The CDR3, as DNA: TGTGCCAGTAGTATAAGGGACAATAATTCACCCCTCCACTTT.

The chain carries TRBV5-1 and TRBJ2-1; 11 positions match TRBD2. The CDR3 consists of 16 residues. Losses at the gene ends were 4 bases for V and 9 bases for J; bases not matched to a gene: 12. CDR1 is SGHRS and CDR2 is YFSETQ in the germline V gene. CDR3 bases: TGCGCCAGCAGCCTTATAGCGGGAGGGCCTCGGGCTGAGCAGTTCTTC. This codes for CASSLIAGGPRAEQFF.

The gene calls are TRBV7-9 and TRBJ1-5, with TRBD1 identical over 8 bases. The CDR3 is 17 residues long. J gave up 0 bases and V 4 bases, and 8 bases lay outside the gene matches. CDR1 and CDR2 from the germline V gene are SEHNR and FQNEAQ (reference sequence). In nucleotides, the CDR3 is TGTGCCAGCAGCTCCTACCACGGACAGGGTAGCAATCAGCCCCAGCATTTT. It specifies CASSSYHGQGSNQPQHF. Together with reference TRBV7-9 and TRBJ1-5, the CDR3 gives the full variable domain: DTGVSQNPRHKITKRGQNVTFRCDPISEHNRLYWYRQTLGQGPEFLTYFQNEAQLEKSRLLSDRFSAERPKGSFSTLEIQRTEQGDSAMYLCASSSYHGQGSNQPQHFGDGTRLSIL.

The genes are TRBV7-3 and TRBJ2-1; 9 positions match TRBD1. V lost 5 bases and J lost 3; bases outside the gene matches: 5. Germline loops: CDR1 SGHTA, CDR2 FQGTGA. The CDR3 spans 15 residues. CDR3 DNA sequence: TGTGCCAGCAGCCAGGACAGGGGCCTCTACAATGAGCAGTTCTTC. It specifies CASSQDRGLYNEQFF.

This clonotype appeared a few times. This rearrangement joins TRBV7-9 to TRBJ1-4, with D uncertain. V was pared by 1 base and J by 8 bases, with 17 bases between. This CDR3 is built from 16 residues. CDR1 SEHNR and CDR2 FQNEAQ come from the germline V gene (reference sequence). CDR3: CASSLGAAGLVEKLFF. CDR3 DNA sequence: TGTGCCAGCAGCTTAGGTGCGGCGGGCCTTGTGGAAAAACTGTTTTTT.

This clonotype was observed a handful of times. This chain uses TRBV6-1 with TRBJ2-7; either TRBD1 or TRBD2 may supply D (5 bases each). Trimming took 2 bases from V and 5 from J, leaving 10 bases between them. Germline V gene sequence: CDR1 MNHNS, CDR2 SASEGT. The CDR3 consists of 13 residues. The CDR3 DNA reads TGTGCCAGCAGTGAACGGGGCGTAGACGAGCAGTACTTC. Encoded protein: CASSERGVDEQYF.

This clonotype has more than one count but fewer than ten. The J gene is TRBJ1-1, the V gene TRBV12-5, with TRBD1 identical over 7 bases. Germline-derived CDR1 and CDR2 are LGHNT and FRNRAP. Trimming cost V 5 bases and J 3 bases; bases outside gene matches: 6. This CDR3 contains 14 residues. CDR3 coding DNA: TGTGCTAGTGGTCTGGAAGGGGGCTACACTGAAGCTTTCTTT. Its protein is CASGLEGGYTEAFF.

The chain recombines TRBV11-2 with TRBJ1-1; D call uncertain. V lost 0 bases, J lost 3 bases, and 8 bases lay in between. Germline values: CDR1 SGHAT, CDR2 FQNNGV. The CDR3 sequence is 14 residues long. The CDR3 coding sequence is TGTGCCAGCAGCTTAGACGCCCTTTACACTGAAGCTTTCTTT. Encoded protein: CASSLDALYTEAFF.

The chain has TRBV7-2 and TRBJ2-7, with a tentative D call TRBD2 (6 bases). Trimming left V 3 bases short and J 3 bases short, with 15 bases between. Germline V lookup: CDR1 SGHTA, CDR2 FQGNSA. This CDR3 region has 15 residues. The CDR3 DNA reads as TGTGCCAGCAGCTTGGAGGGGCGGAATTACTACGAGCAGTACTTC. It specifies CASSLEGRNYYEQYF.

This clonotype was counted only a few times. This chain uses TRBV29-1 with TRBJ2-7; TRBD2 aligns across 9 bases. Trimming took 5 bases from V and 3 from J; bases not matched to a gene: 5. The germline CDR1 and CDR2 sequences are SQVTM and ANQGSEA. The CDR3 is made up of 13 amino acids. For the CDR3, the DNA is TGCAGCGTTTGGACTAGCGCTGGCTACGAGCAGTACTTC. It encodes CSVWTSAGYEQYF.

The chain carries TRBV20-1 and TRBJ2-3, with 11 positions matching TRBD2. The CDR3 sequence is 14 residues long. From germline, CDR1 is DFQATT and CDR2 SNEGSKA (reference sequence). The CDR3 spells CSLTSGSSADTQYF. DNA of the CDR3: TGCAGCCTTACTAGCGGGAGCTCGGCAGATACGCAGTATTTT.

The genes are TRBV10-3 and TRBJ2-6; 9 bases map to TRBD1. The length of the CDR3 is 14 residues. Germline-derived CDR1 and CDR2 are ENHRY and SYGVKD. J lost 11 bases, V lost 5 bases, and 7 bases had no gene match. The CDR3 region has the DNA TGTGCCATCAGTCCTAGGACAGGGGACTACGTCCTGACTTTC. Protein product: CAISPRTGDYVLTF.

The chain recombines TRBV20-1 with TRBJ2-1, with 7 bases fitting TRBD2. V trimming: 4 bases; J trimming: 0 bases; junction bases outside the gene matches: 3. The CDR3 totals 14 residues. From germline, CDR1 is DFQATT and CDR2 SNEGSKA (reference sequence). The CDR3 loop reads CSAIRTSSYNEQFF. The CDR3 nucleotides read TGCAGTGCTATCCGGACTAGCTCCTACAATGAGCAGTTCTTC.